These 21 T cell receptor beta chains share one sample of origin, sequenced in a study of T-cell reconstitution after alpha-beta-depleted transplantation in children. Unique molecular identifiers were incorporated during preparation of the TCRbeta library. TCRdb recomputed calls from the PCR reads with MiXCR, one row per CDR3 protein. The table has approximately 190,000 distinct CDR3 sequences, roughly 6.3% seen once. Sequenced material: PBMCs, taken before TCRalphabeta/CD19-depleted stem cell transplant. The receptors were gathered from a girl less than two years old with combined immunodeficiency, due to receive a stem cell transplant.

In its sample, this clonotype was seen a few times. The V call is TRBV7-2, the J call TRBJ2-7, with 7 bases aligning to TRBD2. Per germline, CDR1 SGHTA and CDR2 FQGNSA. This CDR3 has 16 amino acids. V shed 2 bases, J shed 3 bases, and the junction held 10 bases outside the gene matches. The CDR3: CASSLSPSGRNYEQYF. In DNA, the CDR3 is TGTGCCAGCAGCTTATCTCCTAGCGGTCGAAACTACGAGCAGTACTTC.

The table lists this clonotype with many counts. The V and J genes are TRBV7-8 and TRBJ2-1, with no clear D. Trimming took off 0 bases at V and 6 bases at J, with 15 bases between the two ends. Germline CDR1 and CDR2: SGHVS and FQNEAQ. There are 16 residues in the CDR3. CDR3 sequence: CASSLAFEVSLNEQFF. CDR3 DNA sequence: TGTGCCAGCAGCTTAGCGTTCGAGGTTTCTCTCAATGAGCAGTTCTTC.

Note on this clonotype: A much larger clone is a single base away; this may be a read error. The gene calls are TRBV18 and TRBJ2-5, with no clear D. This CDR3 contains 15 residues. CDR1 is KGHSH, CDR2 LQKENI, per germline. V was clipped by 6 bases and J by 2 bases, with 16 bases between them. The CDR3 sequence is CASSDRQEPQETQYF. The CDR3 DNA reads TGTGCCAGCTCGGACCGTCAGGAACCACAAGAGACCCAGTACTTC.

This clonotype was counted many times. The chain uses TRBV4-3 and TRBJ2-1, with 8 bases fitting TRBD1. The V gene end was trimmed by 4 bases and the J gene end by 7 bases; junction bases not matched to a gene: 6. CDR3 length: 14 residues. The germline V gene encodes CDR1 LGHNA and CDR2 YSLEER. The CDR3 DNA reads TGCGCCAGCAGCCTACAGGGGGAGATTAATGAGCAGTTCTTC. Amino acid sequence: CASSLQGEINEQFF.

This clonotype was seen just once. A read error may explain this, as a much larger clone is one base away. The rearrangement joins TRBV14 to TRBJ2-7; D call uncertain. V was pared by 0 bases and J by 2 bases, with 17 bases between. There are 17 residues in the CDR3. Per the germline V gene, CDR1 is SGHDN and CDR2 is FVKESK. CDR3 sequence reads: CASSQDEEGSLTYEQYF. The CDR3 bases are TGTGCCAGCAGCCAAGATGAAGAAGGGTCCCTGACCTACGAGCAGTACTTC.

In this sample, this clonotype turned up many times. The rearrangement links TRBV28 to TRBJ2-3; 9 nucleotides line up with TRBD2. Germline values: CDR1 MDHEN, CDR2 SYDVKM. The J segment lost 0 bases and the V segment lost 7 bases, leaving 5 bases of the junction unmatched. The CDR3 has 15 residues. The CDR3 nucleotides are TGTGCCAGCAACGTAGCGGGAGCTAGCACAGATACGCAGTATTTT. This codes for CASNVAGASTDTQYF.

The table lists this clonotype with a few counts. The DNA for the CDR3 is TGTGCCAGCAGTACCTCAGCGGATCAGCCCCAGCATTTT. Protein sequence: CASSTSADQPQHF. The chain couples TRBV28 to TRBJ1-5; no clear D gene. V dropped 5 bases and J dropped 5 bases, with 10 bases sitting between them. Germline CDR1 and CDR2: MDHEN and SYDVKM. The CDR3 covers 13 residues.

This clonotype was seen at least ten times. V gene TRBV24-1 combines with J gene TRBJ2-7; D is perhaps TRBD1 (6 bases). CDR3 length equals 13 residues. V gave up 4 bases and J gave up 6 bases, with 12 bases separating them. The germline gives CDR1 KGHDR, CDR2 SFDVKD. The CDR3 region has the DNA TGTGCCACCAGTGAGCCGACAGGAAGCGAGCAGTACTTC. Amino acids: CATSEPTGSEQYF.

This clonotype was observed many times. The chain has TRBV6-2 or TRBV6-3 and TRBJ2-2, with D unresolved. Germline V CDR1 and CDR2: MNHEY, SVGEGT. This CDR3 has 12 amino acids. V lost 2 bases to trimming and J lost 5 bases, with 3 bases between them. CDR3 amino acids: CASSYQTGELFF. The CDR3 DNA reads TGTGCCAGCAGTTACCAGACCGGGGAGCTGTTTTTT.

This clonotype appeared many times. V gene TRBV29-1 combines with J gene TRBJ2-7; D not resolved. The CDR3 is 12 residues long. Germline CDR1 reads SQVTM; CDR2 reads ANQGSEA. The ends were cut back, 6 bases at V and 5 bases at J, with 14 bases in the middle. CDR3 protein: CSVKTRSNEQYF. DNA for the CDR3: TGCAGCGTCAAGACACGGAGCAACGAGCAGTACTTC.

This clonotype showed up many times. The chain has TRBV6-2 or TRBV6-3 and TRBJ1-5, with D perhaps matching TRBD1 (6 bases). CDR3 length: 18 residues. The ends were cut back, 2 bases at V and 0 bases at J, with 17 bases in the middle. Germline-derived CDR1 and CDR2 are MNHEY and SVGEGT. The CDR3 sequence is CASSYRGRGRDSNQPQHF. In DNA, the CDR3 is TGTGCCAGCAGTTACCGGGGCAGGGGAAGGGATAGCAATCAGCCCCAGCATTTT.

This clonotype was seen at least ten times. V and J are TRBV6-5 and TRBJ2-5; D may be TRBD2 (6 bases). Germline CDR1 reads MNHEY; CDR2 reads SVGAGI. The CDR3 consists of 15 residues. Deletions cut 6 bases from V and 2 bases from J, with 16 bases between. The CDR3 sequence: CASSYYKDYQETQYF. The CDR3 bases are TGTGCCAGCAGCTATTACAAGGACTATCAAGAGACCCAGTACTTC.

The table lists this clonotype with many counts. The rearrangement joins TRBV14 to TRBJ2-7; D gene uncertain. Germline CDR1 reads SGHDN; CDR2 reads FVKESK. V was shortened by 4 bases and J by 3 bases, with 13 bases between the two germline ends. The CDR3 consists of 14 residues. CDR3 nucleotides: TGTGCCAGCAGCCGCAGTTTCCCGTACTACGAGCAGTACTTC. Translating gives CASSRSFPYYEQYF.

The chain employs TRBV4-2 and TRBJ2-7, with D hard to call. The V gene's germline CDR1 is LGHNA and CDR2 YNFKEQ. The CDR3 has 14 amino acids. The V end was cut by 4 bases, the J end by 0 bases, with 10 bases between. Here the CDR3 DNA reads TGTGCCAGCAGCCTCGGGTCCCCCTCCTACGAGCAGTACTTC. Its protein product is CASSLGSPSYEQYF.

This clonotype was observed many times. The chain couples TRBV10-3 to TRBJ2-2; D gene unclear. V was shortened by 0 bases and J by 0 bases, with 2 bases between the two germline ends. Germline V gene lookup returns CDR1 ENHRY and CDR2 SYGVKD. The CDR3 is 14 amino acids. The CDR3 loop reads CAISESPNTGELFF. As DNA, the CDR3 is TGTGCCATCAGTGAGTCGCCGAACACCGGGGAGCTGTTTTTT.

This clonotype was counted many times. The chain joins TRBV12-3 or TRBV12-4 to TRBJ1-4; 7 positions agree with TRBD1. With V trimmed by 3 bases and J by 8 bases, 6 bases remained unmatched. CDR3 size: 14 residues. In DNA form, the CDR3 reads TGTGCCAGCAGTTTTTCAGGGGGACGAGAAAAACTGTTTTTT. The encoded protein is CASSFSGGREKLFF.

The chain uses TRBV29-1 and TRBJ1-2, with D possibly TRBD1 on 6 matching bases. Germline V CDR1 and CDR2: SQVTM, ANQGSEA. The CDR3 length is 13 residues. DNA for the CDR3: TGCGGGACATACGAGGGTATAAACTATGGCTACACCTTC. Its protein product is CGTYEGINYGYTF.

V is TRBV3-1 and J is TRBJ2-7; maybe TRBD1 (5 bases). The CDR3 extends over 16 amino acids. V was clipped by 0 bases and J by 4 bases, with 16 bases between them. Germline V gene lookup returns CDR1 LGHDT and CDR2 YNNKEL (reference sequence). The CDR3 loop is CASSQEGDGINYEQYF. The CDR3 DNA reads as TGTGCCAGCAGCCAAGAAGGGGATGGAATAAATTACGAGCAGTACTTC.

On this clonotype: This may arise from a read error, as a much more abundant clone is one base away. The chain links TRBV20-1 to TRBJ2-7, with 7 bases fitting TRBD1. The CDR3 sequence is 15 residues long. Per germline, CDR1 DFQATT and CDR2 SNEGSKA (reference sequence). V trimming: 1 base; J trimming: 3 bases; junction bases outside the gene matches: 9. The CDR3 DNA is TGCAGTGCTAGAGTGGAGACAGGGTTTGTCTACGAGCAGTACTTC. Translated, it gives CSARVETGFVYEQYF.

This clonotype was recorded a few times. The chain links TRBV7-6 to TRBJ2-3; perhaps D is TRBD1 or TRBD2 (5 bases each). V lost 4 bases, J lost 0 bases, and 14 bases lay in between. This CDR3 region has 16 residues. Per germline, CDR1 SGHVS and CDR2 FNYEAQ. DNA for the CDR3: TGTGCCAGCAGCTCTCCGGGGCTCCCCAGCACAGATACGCAGTATTTT. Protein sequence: CASSSPGLPSTDTQYF.

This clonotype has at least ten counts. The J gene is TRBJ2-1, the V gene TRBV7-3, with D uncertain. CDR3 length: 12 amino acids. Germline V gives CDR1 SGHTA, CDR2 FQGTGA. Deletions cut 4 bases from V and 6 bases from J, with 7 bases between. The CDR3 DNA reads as TGTGCCAGCAGCTCTCTTTCCAATGAGCAGTTCTTC. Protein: CASSSLSNEQFF.